Each of the 21 T cell receptor beta chains below was sequenced from the same sample in a study of blood T cell repertoires in COVID-19. The protocol was immunoSEQ multiplex PCR, while the TCRdb copy is restricted to in-frame clones and leaves out a portion. The table has about 480,000 clones, 88% seen once. The sequenced sample consisted of PBMCs or T cells enriched from blood (not recorded which). Receptors were obtained from a middle-aged woman who had recovered from COVID-19.

The chain links TRBV30 to TRBJ1-2; perhaps TRBD1 as D (6 bases). This CDR3 has 13 amino acids. V was trimmed by 0 bases and J by 8 bases, leaving 13 bases between them. Germline V CDR1 and CDR2: GTSNPN, SVGIG (reference sequence). The CDR3 reads CAWSVDSLRGYTF. The CDR3 bases are TGTGCCTGGAGTGTGGACAGCTTGAGGGGCTACACCTTC.

This clone has a single count. V is TRBV28 and J is TRBJ2-4, with D possibly matching TRBD2 (5 bases). Looked up from germline, CDR1 is MDHEN and CDR2 is SYDVKM. Trimming took 3 bases from V and 4 from J, leaving 19 bases between them. The CDR3 runs 17 residues. CDR3 in amino acids: CASSFTTTVSPKNIQYF. CDR3 bases: TGTGCCAGCAGTTTTACGACTACCGTGTCTCCAAAAAACATTCAGTACTTC.

V and J are TRBV14 and TRBJ1-1; D gene ambiguous. Trimming cost V 2 bases and J 1 base, with 5 bases left between them. CDR1 is SGHDN, CDR2 FVKESK, per germline. The length of the CDR3 is 13 residues. CDR3 nucleotide sequence: TGTGCCAGCAGCCAACAGGCGAACACTGAAGCTTTCTTT. Amino acid sequence: CASSQQANTEAFF.

The V gene is TRBV2, the J gene TRBJ2-7, with D hard to call. V lost 4 bases to trimming and J lost 0 bases, with 4 bases between them. CDR1 SNHLY and CDR2 FYNNEI come from the germline V gene. This CDR3 contains 12 residues. CDR3: CASSVSSYEQYF. In DNA, the CDR3 is TGTGCCAGCAGTGTTAGCTCCTACGAGCAGTACTTC.

The gene calls are TRBV27 and TRBJ1-2, with unresolved D. This CDR3 spans 14 amino acids. CDR1 and CDR2 (germline): MNHEY, SMNVEV (reference sequence). V lost 0 bases, J lost 4 bases, and 9 bases lay in between. CDR3 sequence (DNA): TGTGCCAGCAGTTTATCGGGGAGAGCCTATGGCTACACCTTC. It yields the protein CASSLSGRAYGYTF.

This chain uses TRBV9 with TRBJ2-1; TRBD2 matches 7 bases. With V trimmed by 0 bases and J by 9 bases, 9 bases remained unmatched. CDR1 and CDR2 from the germline V gene are SGDLS and YYNGEE. CDR3 length equals 15 residues. The CDR3 bases are TGTGCCAGCAGCGTAGGGGGAGGGGAGTACGGTGAGCAGTTCTTC. Translated, it gives CASSVGGGEYGEQFF.

The chain joins TRBV19 to TRBJ2-3, with TRBD1 as a possible D gene (6 bases). This CDR3 is built from 14 residues. The ends were cut back, 6 bases at V and 2 bases at J, with 12 bases in the middle. Germline V gene lookup returns CDR1 LNHDA and CDR2 SQIVND (reference sequence). CDR3 region: CASRRTAHTDTQYF. CDR3 DNA sequence: TGTGCCAGTAGGCGGACAGCCCACACAGATACGCAGTATTTT.

The chain recombines TRBV5-1 with TRBJ1-4; perhaps TRBD1 as D (6 bases). The CDR3 consists of 16 residues. Trimming left V 2 bases short and J 7 bases short, with 18 bases between. Per germline, CDR1 SGHRS and CDR2 YFSETQ. This CDR3 is CASSFANRVAIEKLFF. The CDR3 nucleotides are TGCGCCAGCAGCTTTGCAAACAGGGTCGCGATTGAAAAACTGTTTTTT. Using reference TRBV5-1 and TRBJ1-4 for the parts outside the CDR3, the full variable domain is KAGVTQTPRYLIKTRGQQVTLSCSPISGHRSVSWYQQTPGQGLQFLFEYFSETQRNKGNFPGRFSGRQFSNSRSEMNVSTLELGDSALYLCASSFANRVAIEKLFFGSGTQLSVL.

The genes are TRBV6-4 and TRBJ2-6; D perhaps matches TRBD1 (5 bases). The germline CDR1 and CDR2 sequences are MRHNA and SNTAGT. The CDR3 has 15 amino acids. Trimming took 7 bases from V and 2 from J, leaving 12 bases between them. The CDR3 reads CASTSLGPGANVLTF. The DNA for the CDR3 is TGTGCCAGCACCTCCCTGGGGCCTGGGGCCAACGTCCTGACTTTC.

This sequence joins TRBV7-8 and TRBJ2-7; no clear D. The CDR3 has 13 amino acids. Germline assignment: CDR1 SGHVS and CDR2 FQNEAQ. The V end lost 1 base, the J end lost 0 bases, and 4 bases lay between the germline ends. This CDR3 reads CASSLGASYEQYF. DNA for the CDR3: TGTGCCAGCAGCTTAGGCGCCTCCTACGAGCAGTACTTC.

The chain couples TRBV30 to TRBJ1-5; no clear D. Trimming removed 0 bases at V and 1 base at J, with 7 bases between. CDR1 is GTSNPN, CDR2 SVGIG, per germline (reference sequence). This CDR3 is built from 14 residues. The CDR3 bases are TGTGCCTGGAGTGTAATGGAGAGCAATCAGCCCCAGCATTTT. Amino acids: CAWSVMESNQPQHF.

This sequence joins TRBV10-3 and TRBJ2-1, with TRBD2 identical over 8 bases. The CDR3 has 16 residues. Germline V gives CDR1 ENHRY, CDR2 SYGVKD. The trim removed 2 bases at V and 3 bases at J, leaving 6 bases unmatched. CDR3 protein: CAISEVAGGRYNEQFF. DNA of the CDR3: TGTGCCATCAGTGAGGTGGCGGGAGGCCGCTACAATGAGCAGTTCTTC.

The chain employs TRBV3-1 (or the pseudogene TRBV3-2) and TRBJ1-1; D unresolved. The CDR3 runs to 14 residues. Per the germline V gene, CDR1 is LGHDT and CDR2 is YNNKEL (reference sequence). Trimming pared 1 base from V and 4 bases from J, leaving 10 bases between. The CDR3 nucleotides read TGTGCCAGCAGCCAAGGGGCCCCCGCCACTGAAGCTTTCTTT. This gives the protein CASSQGAPATEAFF.

The chain couples TRBV5-1 to TRBJ1-1; D is unclear. The CDR3 has 14 amino acids. The V end lost 1 base, the J end lost 8 bases, and 15 bases lay between the germline ends. The germline gives CDR1 SGHRS, CDR2 YFSETQ. Here the CDR3 reads CASSLQTGKREAFF. For the CDR3, the DNA is TGCGCCAGCAGCTTGCAGACCGGGAAAAGGGAAGCTTTCTTT.

This chain uses TRBV4-2 with TRBJ2-7, with 10 bases fitting TRBD2. This CDR3 is built from 16 residues. CDR1 LGHNA and CDR2 YNFKEQ come from the germline V gene. J was trimmed by 1 base and V by 5 bases; bases with no gene match: 8. CDR3 coding DNA: TGTGCCAGCAGCTCCGGGACTAGCGTACTTTCCTACGAGCAGTACTTC. Protein sequence: CASSSGTSVLSYEQYF.

The V call is TRBV12-3 or TRBV12-4, the J call TRBJ2-5; D may be TRBD1 (5 bases). Trimming pared 7 bases from V and 7 bases from J, leaving 16 bases between. The CDR3 runs to 13 residues. The chain's CDR3 is CASMGQGAVTQYF. CDR3 DNA: TGTGCCAGCATGGGGCAGGGCGCGGTGACCCAGTACTTC.

The chain has TRBV25-1 and TRBJ2-1; 12 nucleotides align to TRBD2. The CDR3 has 15 amino acids. Germline V CDR1 and CDR2: MGHDK, SYGVNS. V was pared by 2 bases and J by 5 bases, with 1 base of the junction left unmatched. CDR3 region: CASSERTSGDNEQFF. Here the CDR3 DNA reads TGTGCCAGCAGTGAAAGGACTAGCGGGGACAATGAGCAGTTCTTC.

The chain couples TRBV2 to TRBJ1-1, with D tentatively TRBD1 (5 bases). Trimming took 6 bases from V and 7 from J, leaving 15 bases between them. Germline CDR1 reads SNHLY; CDR2 reads FYNNEI. CDR3 length: 13 amino acids. CDR3 sequence (DNA): TGTGCCAGCAGGAGCCGGGCTAGGGGTGAAGCTTTCTTT. Translated, it gives CASRSRARGEAFF.

The chain uses TRBV5-1 and TRBJ2-7; a weak D match, TRBD1 (5 bases). CDR1 is SGHRS and CDR2 is YFSETQ in the germline V gene. This CDR3 is 15 amino acids long. V shed 0 bases and J shed 5 bases, with 15 bases lying between them. The CDR3 here is CASSLGQGSKDEQYF. The DNA for the CDR3 is TGCGCCAGCAGCTTGGGGCAGGGCTCAAAGGACGAGCAGTACTTC. Based on the CDR3 plus reference TRBV5-1 and TRBJ2-7, the full variable domain is KAGVTQTPRYLIKTRGQQVTLSCSPISGHRSVSWYQQTPGQGLQFLFEYFSETQRNKGNFPGRFSGRQFSNSRSEMNVSTLELGDSALYLCASSLGQGSKDEQYFGPGTRLTVT.

A single count supports this clone. The genes are TRBV13 and TRBJ1-2; 7 nucleotides align to TRBD1. Per germline, CDR1 PRHDT and CDR2 FYEKMQ (reference sequence). J lost 4 bases, V lost 5 bases, and 7 bases had no gene match. The CDR3 loop spans 14 amino acids. DNA of the CDR3: TGTGCCAGCAGCCACATGGGACAGATCTATGGCTACACCTTC. Residues: CASSHMGQIYGYTF.

The chain is built from TRBV7-6 and TRBJ2-7; D may be TRBD2 (5 bases). Germline lookup yields CDR1 SGHVS and CDR2 FNYEAQ. CDR3 size: 15 residues. The V gene lost 5 bases and the J gene lost 0 bases, with 14 bases spanning the gap. The CDR3 nucleotides are TGTGCCAGCAGCCGTAGCGCAGGATCCTCCTACGAGCAGTACTTC. Translating it yields CASSRSAGSSYEQYF.